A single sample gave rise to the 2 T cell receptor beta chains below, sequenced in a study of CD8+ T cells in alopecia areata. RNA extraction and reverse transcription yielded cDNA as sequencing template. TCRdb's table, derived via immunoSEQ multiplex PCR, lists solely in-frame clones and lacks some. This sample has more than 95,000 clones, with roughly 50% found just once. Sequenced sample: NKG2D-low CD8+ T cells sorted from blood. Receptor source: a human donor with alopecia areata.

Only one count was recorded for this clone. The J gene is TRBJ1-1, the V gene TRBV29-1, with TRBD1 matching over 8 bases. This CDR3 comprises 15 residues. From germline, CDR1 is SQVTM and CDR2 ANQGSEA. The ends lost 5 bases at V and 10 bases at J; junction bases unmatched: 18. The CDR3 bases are TGCAGCGTTCTTTCCGGGACAGGTGGACAGGAGGGAGCTTTCTTT. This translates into CSVLSGTGGQEGAFF.

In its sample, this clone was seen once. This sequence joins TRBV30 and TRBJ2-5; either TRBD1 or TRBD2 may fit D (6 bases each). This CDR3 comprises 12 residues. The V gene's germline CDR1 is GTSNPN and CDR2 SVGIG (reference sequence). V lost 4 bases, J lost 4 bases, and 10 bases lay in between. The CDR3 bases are TGTGCCTGGAAGGGGGGCCTAGAGACCCAGTACTTC. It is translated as CAWKGGLETQYF.